The 2 T cell receptor beta chains below were found in one sample sequenced in a study of cytomegalovirus exposure and HLA in healthy donors. Produced via immunoSEQ multiplex PCR; TCRdb's table is partial and in-frame only. Among roughly 70,000 clones, around 97% were seen once, and the ten largest hold about 1.5%. Sequencing used PBMCs. These receptors were collected from a woman between 18 and 29 years old in good health and CMV-seropositive.

The rearrangement joins TRBV6-6 to TRBJ1-1; 9 bases map to TRBD1. The CDR3 has 15 amino acids. Trimming cost V 4 bases and J 4 bases; bases outside gene matches: 7. CDR1 MNHNY and CDR2 SVGAGI come from the germline V gene (reference sequence). Here the CDR3 reads CASSLGQGFSTEAFF. CDR3 bases: TGTGCCAGCAGTTTGGGACAGGGTTTTAGCACTGAAGCTTTCTTT.

The gene calls are TRBV5-1 and TRBJ2-2, with 8 positions matching TRBD1. The CDR3 totals 15 residues. Germline V lookup: CDR1 SGHRS, CDR2 YFSETQ. The junction had 1 base not matched to a gene; V was cut back by 0 bases and J by 3 bases. The DNA of the CDR3 is TGCGCCAGCAGCTTGGCGACAGGGGACACCGGGGAGCTGTTTTTT. This translates into CASSLATGDTGELFF.